This T cell receptor (beta chain) is from a study of T cells in Graves' hyperthyroidism and ophthalmopathy. As for the study in general: The authors collected peripheral blood at initial diagnosis, before any treatment. General study results and limits: Ophthalmopathy cases were set apart from stable hyperthyroidism by a 13 V-J model.

This clonotype has ten or more counts. Antigen: not known. Germline CDR1 reads SGDLS; CDR2 reads YYNGEE. The J segment lost 1 base and the V segment lost 2 bases, leaving 13 bases of the junction unmatched. The CDR3 runs 19 residues. The CDR3 regions of TCR beta were amplified from RNA transcripts. First-round RT-PCR with HTBI primers amplified the TCR CDR3 region. TCRdb ran MiXCR on the multiplex PCR reads and lists one entry per CDR3 protein. The sample holds about 600,000 distinct CDR3 sequences, around 13% seen once. Ophthalmopathy patients had Clinical Activity Score at least 3, NOSPECS grade at least 4, duration under 3 months. Pregnant or lactating patients were excluded, as were those with uncontrolled infection or other autoimmune disease.

Sequencing was done on a sample of blood. The chain recombines TRBV9 with TRBJ2-2, with 8 bases lining up with TRBD2. This receptor was taken from a woman aged 50 to 60 with Graves' ophthalmopathy. The CDR3 DNA reads as TGTGCCAGCAGCGTTAGGGGCCTGACTAGCGCTATGAACACCGGGGAGCTGTTTTTT. Protein sequence: CASSVRGLTSAMNTGELFF.